This is a list of T cell receptor beta chains from one sample in a study of blood T cells in healthy people across ages. TCRdb processed the 5' RACE reads anew with MiXCR; each CDR3 protein has one entry. The top ten clones hold over 10% of a sample with 650,000 to 1,000,000 distinct CDR3 sequences, 35% to 40% of them seen once. Specimen: blood. The receptors originated from a man between 18 and 29 years old in good health. The CDR3 runs from the conserved cysteine through the conserved F or W. The D gene is left open where the match is weak. Clone size is shown for a subset of rows, as once, few, many or a class of expanded clone.

TRBJ2-1 TRBD2 TRBV7-2 . CASSLLPSGTSSEFF TGTGCCAGCAGCTTACTCCCTAGCGGGACCAGTAGCGAGTTCTTC
TRBJ2-7 . TRBV5-1 . CASSTDGGSGKQYF TGCGCCAGCAGCACGGACGGGGGCTCGGGTAAGCAGTACTTC
TRBJ1-2 . TRBV4-3 few CASSQDGEGRGYTF TGCGCCAGCAGCCAAGATGGGGAGGGTCGTGGCTACACCTTC
TRBJ2-1 . TRBV10-3 few CAISPGGGSYNEQFF TGTGCCATCAGTCCAGGGGGGGGCTCCTACAATGAGCAGTTCTTC
TRBJ1-2 . TRBV10-3 . CAISDRGDDYGYTF TGTGCCATCAGTGACCGGGGGGATGACTATGGCTACACCTTC
TRBJ1-2 . TRBV12-3/TRBV12-4 . CASSPPFKGPCGDGYTF TGTGCCAGCAGTCCCCCGTTTAAGGGACCTTGTGGAGATGGCTACACCTTC
TRBJ1-1 TRBD1 TRBV25-1 . CASSGTGIDWTFF TGTGCCAGCAGTGGGACAGGTATTGATTGGACTTTCTTT
TRBJ2-7 . TRBV2 . CASSEGTDSYNEQYF TGTGCCAGCAGTGAAGGTACCGATTCCTACAATGAGCAGTACTTC
TRBJ2-5 . TRBV29-1 few CSVEVWQGDAGETQYF TGCAGCGTTGAAGTGTGGCAGGGTGATGCGGGCGAGACCCAGTACTTC
TRBJ1-5 TRBD1 TRBV12-3/TRBV12-4 . CASSGQGSEPQHF TGTGCCAGCAGTGGACAGGGGTCGGAGCCCCAGCATTTT
TRBJ2-5 . TRBV15 few CATSGDYRTEETQYF TGTGCCACCAGCGGAGATTACAGGACAGAAGAGACCCAGTACTTC
TRBJ2-5 . TRBV3-1 . CASSQNWRGEETQYF TGTGCCAGCAGCCAAAACTGGCGGGGCGAAGAGACCCAGTACTTC
TRBJ1-6 . TRBV7-2 . CASSLVYLSPLHF TGTGCCAGCAGCTTAGTTTACCTCTCACCCCTCCACTTT
TRBJ2-1 . TRBV6-1 few CASSGYRQWQFF TGTGCCAGCAGTGGGTATAGACAGTGGCAGTTCTTC
TRBJ2-3 TRBD2 TRBV7-9 few CASSYPSGSGGDTQYF TGTGCCAGCAGCTACCCTAGCGGAAGCGGTGGAGATACGCAGTATTTT
TRBJ2-7 TRBD2 TRBV13 . CASSTHWASGAAGYEQYF TGTGCCAGCAGCACCCATTGGGCTAGCGGGGCAGCCGGGTACGAGCAGTACTTC
TRBJ2-7 TRBD2 TRBV12-3/TRBV12-4 . CASSPLADEQYF TGTGCCAGCAGCCCACTAGCGGACGAGCAGTACTTC
TRBJ2-1 . TRBV12-3/TRBV12-4 . CASSTLAPGHNEQFF TGTGCCAGCAGTACTCTAGCCCCAGGGCACAATGAGCAGTTCTTC
TRBJ1-3 TRBD1 TRBV12-3/TRBV12-4 few CASSLRTGLDTIYF TGTGCCAGCAGTTTAAGGACAGGGCTAGACACCATATATTTT
TRBJ2-1 . TRBV5-1 . CASSLETGSSYNEQFF TGCGCCAGCAGCTTGGAGACGGGGTCCTCCTACAATGAGCAGTTCTTC
TRBJ2-1 TRBD2 TRBV12-3/TRBV12-4 . CASSLLAGLFSSYNEQFF TGTGCCAGCAGTTTACTAGCGGGGCTGTTCAGCTCCTACAATGAGCAGTTCTTC
TRBJ1-1 . TRBV4-1 . CAGSRRGRYMNTEAFF TGCGCCGGCAGCCGACGTGGACGATACATGAACACTGAAGCTTTCTTT
TRBJ2-1 . TRBV5-1 many CATPSDLWANEQFF TGCGCCACCCCCAGCGATCTATGGGCAAATGAGCAGTTCTTC
TRBJ2-7 TRBD2 TRBV4-3 few CASSQGEAGIYEQYF TGCGCCAGCAGCCAAGGGGAAGCGGGGATCTACGAGCAGTACTTC
TRBJ1-2 TRBD1 TRBV29-1 many CSVKQTGVWGYTF TGCAGCGTTAAACAGACAGGGGTATGGGGCTACACCTTC
TRBJ2-7 . TRBV20-1 . CSSTEARTVAYEQYF TGCAGTTCCACCGAAGCTAGGACAGTAGCTTACGAGCAGTACTTC
TRBJ1-4 . TRBV7-9 . CASSLGAGTREKLFF TGTGCCAGCAGCCTTGGGGCGGGGACACGCGAAAAACTGTTTTTT
TRBJ2-1 . TRBV5-1 few CASSLGWANNEQFF TGCGCCAGCAGCTTGGGGTGGGCTAACAATGAGCAGTTCTTC
TRBJ1-4 . TRBV7-9 . CASSLTVDEKLFF TGTGCCAGCAGCTTGACGGTCGATGAAAAACTGTTTTTT
TRBJ2-7 TRBD1 TRBV30 . CAWRPRDRNTYEQYF TGTGCCTGGAGGCCTCGGGACAGGAACACCTACGAGCAGTACTTC
TRBJ2-1 TRBD1 TRBV18 . CASSPVTGNRNEQFF TGTGCCAGCTCACCAGTGACAGGGAATCGCAATGAGCAGTTCTTC
TRBJ2-4 . TRBV29-1 . CSVEALAKNIQYF TGCAGCGTTGAAGCACTAGCAAAAAACATTCAGTACTTC
TRBJ1-6 . TRBV6-5 many CASSTERSPLHF TGTGCCAGCAGTACCGAAAGGTCACCCCTCCACTTT
TRBJ2-5 . TRBV4-1 . CASSRERRPDSEQYF TGCGCCAGCAGCCGAGAGAGACGGCCGGACTCGGAGCAGTACTTC
TRBJ2-5 . TRBV27 many CASRPVDKETQYF TGTGCCAGCAGACCGGTTGATAAAGAGACCCAGTACTTC